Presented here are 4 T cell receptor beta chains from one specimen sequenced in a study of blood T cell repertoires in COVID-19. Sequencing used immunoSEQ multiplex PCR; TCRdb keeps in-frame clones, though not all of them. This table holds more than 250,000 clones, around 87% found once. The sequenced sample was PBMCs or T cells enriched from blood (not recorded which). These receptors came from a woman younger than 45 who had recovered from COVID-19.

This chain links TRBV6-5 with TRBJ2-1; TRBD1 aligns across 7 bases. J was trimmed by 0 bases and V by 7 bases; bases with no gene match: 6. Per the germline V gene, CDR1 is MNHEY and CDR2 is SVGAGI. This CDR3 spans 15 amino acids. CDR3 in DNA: TGTGCCAGCACGGACAGGAGAAGCTCCTACAATGAGCAGTTCTTC. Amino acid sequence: CASTDRRSSYNEQFF.

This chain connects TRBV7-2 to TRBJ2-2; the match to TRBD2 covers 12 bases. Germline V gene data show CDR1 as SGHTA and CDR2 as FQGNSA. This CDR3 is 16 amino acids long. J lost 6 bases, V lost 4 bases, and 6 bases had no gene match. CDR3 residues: CASSSRLAGASGELFF. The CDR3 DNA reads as TGTGCCAGCAGCTCTCGACTAGCGGGGGCATCCGGGGAGCTGTTTTTT.

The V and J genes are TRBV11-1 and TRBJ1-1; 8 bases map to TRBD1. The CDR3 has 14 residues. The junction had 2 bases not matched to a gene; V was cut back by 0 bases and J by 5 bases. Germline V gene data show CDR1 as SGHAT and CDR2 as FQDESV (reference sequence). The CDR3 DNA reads TGTGCCAGCAGCTTAGCACAGGGGGGGACTGAAGCTTTCTTT. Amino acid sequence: CASSLAQGGTEAFF.

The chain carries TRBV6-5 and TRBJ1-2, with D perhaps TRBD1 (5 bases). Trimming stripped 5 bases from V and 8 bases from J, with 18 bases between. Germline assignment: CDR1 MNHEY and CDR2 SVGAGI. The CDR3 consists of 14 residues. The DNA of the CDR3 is TGTGCCAGCAGTCCTCGTGGGGGGGGAGAAGGCTACACCTTC. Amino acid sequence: CASSPRGGGEGYTF.